The 27 T cell receptor beta chains in this list originate from one sample, sequenced in a study of OX40 agonist ivuxolimab in advanced cancers. Repertoires were generated with immunoSEQ multiplex PCR, while TCRdb's copy carries only in-frame clones and drops some. The data hold about 62,000 clones, with roughly 80% observed a single time. The sample in question was CD4+ or CD8+ T cells sorted from blood, obtained in a trial of the OX40 agonist ivuxolimab. These TCRs come from an adult with an advanced solid tumor such as melanoma, head and neck, liver or kidney cancer.

This chain joins TRBV28 and TRBJ1-1, with 7 positions matching TRBD1. Germline assignment: CDR1 MDHEN and CDR2 SYDVKM. The CDR3 is 15 residues long. J gave up 4 bases and V 2 bases, and 7 bases lay outside the gene matches. Here the CDR3 DNA reads TGTGCCAGCAGTTTAGCACAGGGGATCGGCACTGAAGCTTTCTTT. Amino acids: CASSLAQGIGTEAFF.

This sequence joins TRBV7-2 and TRBJ1-2; tentatively, D is TRBD1 (5 bases). V was pared by 1 base and J by 2 bases, with 14 bases between. The CDR3 is made up of 16 amino acids. Germline CDR1 is SGHTA and CDR2 is FQGNSA. The CDR3 loop is CASSLGMAEGNYGYTF. The DNA of the CDR3 is TGTGCCAGCAGCTTAGGAATGGCGGAGGGGAACTATGGCTACACCTTC.

This clone was counted a single time. The rearrangement links TRBV6-1 to TRBJ1-2; D unclear. This CDR3 has 14 amino acids. The germline gives CDR1 MNHNS, CDR2 SASEGT. The V and J ends lost 4 bases and 5 bases respectively, with 14 bases between them. The CDR3 DNA sequence: TGTGCCAGCAGTGTTCTTCCTCTATCATATGGCTACACCTTC. It specifies CASSVLPLSYGYTF.

The chain has TRBV6-9 and TRBJ2-3, with D perhaps matching TRBD1 (6 bases). This CDR3 has 13 amino acids. V lost 8 bases, J lost 5 bases, and 14 bases lay in between. Looked up from germline, CDR1 is MNHGY and CDR2 is SVAAGI. This CDR3 is CASPGHMGDTQYF. The CDR3 DNA reads as TGTGCCAGCCCGGGACACATGGGAGATACGCAGTATTTT.

A word on this clone: At one boundary the junction diverges from the germline segment, which might be a read error. The rearrangement links TRBV7-7 to TRBJ1-4; D may be TRBD1 (6 bases). CDR3 size: 15 residues. CDR1 SSHAT and CDR2 FNYEAQ come from the germline V gene (reference sequence). As DNA, the CDR3 is TGTGCTAGCAGCTTAGCGCACAGGGCTAATGAAAAACTGTTTTTT. Protein product: CASSLAHRANEKLFF.

This rearrangement joins TRBV5-1 to TRBJ1-4, with D tentatively TRBD1 (6 bases). The germline V gene has CDR1 SGHRS and CDR2 YFSETQ. This CDR3 has 14 amino acids. The V gene lost 6 bases and the J gene lost 3 bases, with 12 bases spanning the gap. The CDR3 sequence is CASTQQGSNEKLFF. The DNA for the CDR3 is TGCGCCAGCACCCAACAGGGATCTAATGAAAAACTGTTTTTT.

This chain connects TRBV6-5 to TRBJ2-5; 8 bases fit TRBD1. This CDR3 has 14 amino acids. The germline gives CDR1 MNHEY, CDR2 SVGAGI. The junction had 0 bases not matched to a gene; V was cut back by 2 bases and J by 1 base. CDR3 protein: CASSYGQGQETQYF. Here the CDR3 DNA reads TGTGCCAGCAGTTACGGACAGGGCCAAGAGACCCAGTACTTC.

The chain couples TRBV7-9 to TRBJ2-2; D may be TRBD1 (6 bases). The germline CDR1 and CDR2 sequences are SEHNR and FQNEAQ (reference sequence). Trimming took off 5 bases at V and 1 base at J, with 17 bases between the two ends. The CDR3 totals 17 residues. CDR3 protein: CASSVLPTGQNTGELFF. The CDR3 region has the DNA TGTGCCAGCAGCGTCCTCCCGACGGGACAGAACACCGGGGAGCTGTTTTTT.

The rearrangement links TRBV28 to TRBJ2-2, with 14 bases lining up with TRBD2. Germline-derived CDR1 and CDR2 are MDHEN and SYDVKM. The CDR3 spans 16 residues. V lost 5 bases and J lost 7; bases outside the gene matches: 6. The CDR3 loop reads CASSPGTSGSNGELFF. Written as DNA, the CDR3 is TGTGCCAGCAGTCCCGGGACTAGCGGGAGTAACGGGGAGCTGTTTTTT.

J is TRBJ1-1 and V is TRBV20-1; the D gene is possibly TRBD1 (6 bases). The length of the CDR3 is 11 residues. Germline loops: CDR1 DFQATT, CDR2 SNEGSKA (reference sequence). V dropped 3 bases and J dropped 8 bases, with 10 bases sitting between them. The CDR3 sequence: CSASSGVEAFF. The CDR3, as DNA: TGCAGTGCTAGTTCAGGGGTCGAAGCTTTCTTT.

This sequence joins TRBV7-9 and TRBJ2-2, with D maybe TRBD1 (5 bases). Per germline, CDR1 SEHNR and CDR2 FQNEAQ (reference sequence). The CDR3 has 15 residues. V lost 5 bases and J 1 base, leaving 11 bases between the germline ends. CDR3 DNA sequence: TGTGCCAGCAGCCCTCAGGGCCGGAACACCGGGGAGCTGTTTTTT. This sequence encodes CASSPQGRNTGELFF.

This clone was seen once. The chain recombines TRBV6-5 with TRBJ1-1; a weak D match, TRBD1 (5 bases). Germline CDR1 MNHEY, CDR2 SVGAGI. The CDR3 has 15 amino acids. Trimming pared 4 bases from V and 5 bases from J, leaving 17 bases between. The CDR3 region has the DNA TGTGCCAGCAGTTCCCCGACAGCCTCCCGAACTGAAGCTTTCTTT. Residues: CASSSPTASRTEAFF.

This chain uses TRBV7-9 with TRBJ2-7; weak D call: TRBD2 (6 bases). This CDR3 spans 13 amino acids. Germline-derived CDR1 and CDR2 are SEHNR and FQNEAQ (reference sequence). V lost 8 bases, J lost 0 bases, and 11 bases lay in between. The CDR3: CASGRDFSYEQYF. CDR3 bases: TGTGCCAGCGGCCGGGACTTCTCCTACGAGCAGTACTTC.

The V gene is TRBV18, the J gene TRBJ2-5, with D perhaps TRBD1 or TRBD2 (5 bases each). From germline, CDR1 is KGHSH and CDR2 LQKENI. The V and J ends lost 3 bases and 5 bases respectively, with 10 bases between them. The CDR3 has 13 residues. The CDR3 region has the DNA TGTGCCAGCTCACCCCGTGGGGGTGAGACCCAGTACTTC. Its translation: CASSPRGGETQYF.

V gene TRBV5-1 combines with J gene TRBJ1-2; the D is unclear. Looked up from germline, CDR1 is SGHRS and CDR2 is YFSETQ. V shed 1 base and J shed 0 bases, with 7 bases lying between them. This CDR3 has 14 amino acids. Written as DNA, the CDR3 is TGCGCCAGCAGCTTGAATGACCCTAACTATGGCTACACCTTC. Its protein product is CASSLNDPNYGYTF. The whole variable domain, remainder taken from reference TRBV5-1 and TRBJ1-2, is KAGVTQTPRYLIKTRGQQVTLSCSPISGHRSVSWYQQTPGQGLQFLFEYFSETQRNKGNFPGRFSGRQFSNSRSEMNVSTLELGDSALYLCASSLNDPNYGYTFGSGTRLTVV.

The chain uses TRBV9 and TRBJ1-1; TRBD1 agrees at 8 bases. This CDR3 is built from 16 residues. Germline V gene lookup returns CDR1 SGDLS and CDR2 YYNGEE. Trimming removed 3 bases from V and 0 bases from J; junction bases left unmatched: 7. The CDR3 protein is CASSERTGMMNTEAFF. For the CDR3, the DNA is TGTGCCAGCAGCGAGCGGACAGGGATGATGAACACTGAAGCTTTCTTT.

The chain recombines TRBV7-9 with TRBJ1-2, with a tentative D call TRBD1 (5 bases). The germline V gene has CDR1 SEHNR and CDR2 FQNEAQ (reference sequence). The CDR3 is 13 residues long. V was cut by 5 bases and J by 5 bases, with 12 bases left in between. CDR3 sequence reads: CASSKDSVYGYTF. DNA of the CDR3: TGTGCCAGCAGCAAAGACAGCGTTTATGGCTACACCTTC.

The chain is built from TRBV19 and TRBJ2-5; D unresolved. Germline assignment: CDR1 LNHDA and CDR2 SQIVND (reference sequence). The CDR3 is 13 amino acids. With 7 bases removed from V and 4 bases from J, the gap between germline ends came to 13 bases. CDR3 sequence reads: CASIRRLGETQYF. For the CDR3, the DNA is TGTGCCAGTATCCGCCGCCTCGGAGAGACCCAGTACTTC.

The chain uses TRBV28 and TRBJ1-5, with D perhaps matching TRBD1 (6 bases). The CDR3 totals 16 residues. Per the germline V gene, CDR1 is MDHEN and CDR2 is SYDVKM. Trimming took 3 bases from V and 2 from J, leaving 14 bases between them. Here the CDR3 reads CASSFAAGAGNQPQHF. For the CDR3, the DNA is TGTGCCAGCAGTTTTGCCGCAGGGGCTGGCAATCAGCCCCAGCATTTT.

The chain joins TRBV7-2 to TRBJ1-3; tentative D call: TRBD1 (5 bases). Germline assignment: CDR1 SGHTA and CDR2 FQGNSA. The CDR3 has 17 residues. Trimming removed 4 bases from V and 4 bases from J, with 20 bases in between. The DNA of the CDR3 is TGTGCCAGCAGCTCCCCGGGACTGCGCGTCACGGGAAACACCATATATTTT. Encoded protein: CASSSPGLRVTGNTIYF.

This clone was seen a few times. The V and J genes are TRBV4-2 and TRBJ1-4; perhaps TRBD1 as D (6 bases). Germline V gives CDR1 LGHNA, CDR2 YNFKEQ. The CDR3 covers 16 residues. Trimming removed 1 base at V and 3 bases at J, with 12 bases between. The CDR3 reads CASSQAGGFANEKLFF. The CDR3 DNA reads as TGTGCCAGCAGCCAAGCGGGGGGCTTCGCTAATGAAAAACTGTTTTTT.

The V and J genes are TRBV6-5 and TRBJ2-2; the D gene is possibly TRBD1 (6 bases). The CDR3 is made up of 15 amino acids. Germline CDR1 reads MNHEY; CDR2 reads SVGAGI. V was shortened by 4 bases and J by 3 bases, with 12 bases between the two germline ends. Here the CDR3 DNA reads TGTGCCAGCAGTTCCACAGGGCTCGACACCGGGGAGCTGTTTTTT. Its translation is CASSSTGLDTGELFF.

A remark on this clone: Other DNA sequences from this sample encode an identical CDR3 as well. The CDR3 spells CASSLEGYSNQPQHF. CDR3 DNA: TGCGCCAGCAGCTTGGAAGGATATAGCAATCAGCCCCAGCATTTT. The V call is TRBV5-1, the J call TRBJ1-5, with D unresolved. This CDR3 region has 15 residues. V shed 0 bases and J shed 0 bases, with 7 bases lying between them. The germline gives CDR1 SGHRS, CDR2 YFSETQ.

The chain has TRBV6-5 and TRBJ1-2, with TRBD1 as a possible D gene (6 bases). V lost 6 bases and J 4 bases, leaving 12 bases between the germline ends. The CDR3 totals 13 residues. Germline V gene sequence: CDR1 MNHEY, CDR2 SVGAGI. The CDR3 sequence: CASRQGLGYGYTF. Here the CDR3 DNA reads TGTGCCAGCAGGCAGGGGCTGGGCTATGGCTACACCTTC.

The sample holds a few counts of this clone. The rearrangement links TRBV18 to TRBJ2-7, with D tentatively TRBD1 or TRBD2 (5 bases each). V lost 4 bases and J 5 bases, leaving 12 bases between the germline ends. Germline values: CDR1 KGHSH, CDR2 LQKENI. The CDR3 has 13 amino acids. CDR3 sequence reads: CASSQWGFDEQYV. The CDR3 coding sequence is TGTGCCAGCTCACAGTGGGGGTTCGACGAGCAGTACGTC.

The chain is built from TRBV2 and TRBJ2-7, with 7 positions matching TRBD2. Germline CDR1 is SNHLY and CDR2 is FYNNEI. CDR3 length: 18 residues. The ends lost 3 bases at V and 5 bases at J; junction bases unmatched: 19. The CDR3 region is CASSDLNLSGGEGDEQYF. The CDR3 DNA follows: TGTGCCAGCAGTGATCTTAATTTATCGGGGGGAGAAGGCGACGAGCAGTACTTC. The entire variable domain, with the rest obtained from reference TRBV2 and TRBJ2-7, is as follows: EPEVTQTPSHQVTQMGQEVILRCVPISNHLYFYWYRQILGQKVEFLVSFYNNEISEKSEIFDDQFSVERPDGSNFTLKIRSTKLEDSAMYFCASSDLNLSGGEGDEQYFGPGTRLTVT.

This clone has a handful of counts. The CDR3: CASSKDRDSSYEQYF. CDR3 sequence (DNA): TGTGCCAGCAGTAAAGACAGGGACAGCTCCTACGAGCAGTACTTC. J is TRBJ2-7 and V is TRBV6-5, with 7 bases fitting TRBD1. The V segment lost 5 bases and the J segment 0 bases; nucleotides outside the gene matches: 7. The CDR3 is 15 residues long. Germline V lookup: CDR1 MNHEY, CDR2 SVGAGI.